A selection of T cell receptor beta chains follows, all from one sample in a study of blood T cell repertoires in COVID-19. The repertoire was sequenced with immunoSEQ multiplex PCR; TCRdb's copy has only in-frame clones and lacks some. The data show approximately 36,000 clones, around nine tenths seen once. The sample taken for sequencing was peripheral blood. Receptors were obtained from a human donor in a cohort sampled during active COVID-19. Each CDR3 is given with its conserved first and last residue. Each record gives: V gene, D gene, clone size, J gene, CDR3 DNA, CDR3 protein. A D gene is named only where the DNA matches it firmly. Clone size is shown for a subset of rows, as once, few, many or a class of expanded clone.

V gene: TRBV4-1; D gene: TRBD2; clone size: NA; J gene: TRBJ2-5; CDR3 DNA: TGCGCCAGCAGCCAAGAGGCTAGCGGGGGGCCCGGAGAGACCCAGTACTTC; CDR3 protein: CASSQEASGGPGETQYF
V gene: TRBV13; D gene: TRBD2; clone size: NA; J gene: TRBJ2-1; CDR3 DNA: TGTGCCAGCAGCCGGGGGGACAATGAGCAGTTCTTC; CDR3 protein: CASSRGDNEQFF
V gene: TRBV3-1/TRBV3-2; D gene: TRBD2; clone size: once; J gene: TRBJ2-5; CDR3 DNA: TGTGCCAGCAGCCAGGACCCGCGGGGGGGGCAGGAGACCCAGTACTTC; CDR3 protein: CASSQDPRGGQETQYF
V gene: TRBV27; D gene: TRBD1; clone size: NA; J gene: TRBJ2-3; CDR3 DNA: TGTGCCAGCACCGAGACAGGGCCTAGCACAGATACGCAGTATTTT; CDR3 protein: CASTETGPSTDTQYF
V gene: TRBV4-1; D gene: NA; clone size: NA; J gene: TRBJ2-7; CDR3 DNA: TGCGCCAGCAGCCAAGCCGAGGGGGTCTTGGACGAGCAGTACTTC; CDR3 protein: CASSQAEGVLDEQYF
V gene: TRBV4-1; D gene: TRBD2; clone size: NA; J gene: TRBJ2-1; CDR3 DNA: TGCGCCAGCAGCCAAGGCCGACTAGCCGGCAATGAGCAGTTCTTC; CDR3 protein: CASSQGRLAGNEQFF
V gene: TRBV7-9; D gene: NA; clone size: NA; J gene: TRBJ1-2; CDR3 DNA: TGTGCCAGCAGCTTAGCGGGGAGCTATGGCTACACCTTC; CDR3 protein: CASSLAGSYGYTF
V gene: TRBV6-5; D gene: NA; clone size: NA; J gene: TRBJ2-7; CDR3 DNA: TGTGCCAGCAGTTACTCGAGGAGGCTAAACAACGAGCAGTACTTC; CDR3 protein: CASSYSRRLNNEQYF
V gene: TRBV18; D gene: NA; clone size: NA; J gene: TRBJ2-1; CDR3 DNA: TGTGCCAGCTCACCACCTAGCGGCGGGAATGAGCAGTTCTTC; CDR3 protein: CASSPPSGGNEQFF
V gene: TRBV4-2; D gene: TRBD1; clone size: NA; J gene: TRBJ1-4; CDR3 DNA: TGTGCCAGCAGCCAAGGGGGGAACAGGGGGAATGAAAAACTGTTTTTT; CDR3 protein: CASSQGGNRGNEKLFF
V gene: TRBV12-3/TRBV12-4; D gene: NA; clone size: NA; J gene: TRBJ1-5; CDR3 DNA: TGTGCCAGCAGCTCCCCCCCTCAGCCCCAGCATTTT; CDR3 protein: CASSSPPQPQHF
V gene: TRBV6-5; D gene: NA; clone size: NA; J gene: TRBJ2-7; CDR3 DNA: TGTGCCAGCAGTTACTCTAGGCAGGGGACGTTCGAGCAGTACTTC; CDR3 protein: CASSYSRQGTFEQYF
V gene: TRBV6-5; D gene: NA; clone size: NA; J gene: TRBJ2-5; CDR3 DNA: TGTGCCAGCACCGACAGTCAAGCTTGGGAGACCCAGTACTTC; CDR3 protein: CASTDSQAWETQYF
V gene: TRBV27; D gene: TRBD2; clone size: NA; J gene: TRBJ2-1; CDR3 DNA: TGTGCCAGCAGTTCCGGGACTAGCGGGTACAATGAGCAGTTCTTC; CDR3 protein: CASSSGTSGYNEQFF
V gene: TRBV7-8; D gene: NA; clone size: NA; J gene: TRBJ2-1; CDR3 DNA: TGTGCCAGCAGCTTGCAGGGTATAGGGGTCGAGCAGTTCTTC; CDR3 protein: CASSLQGIGVEQFF
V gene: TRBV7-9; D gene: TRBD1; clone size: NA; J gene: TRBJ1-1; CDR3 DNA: TGTGCCAGCAGCCGAGGGGGACAGGGCCCCAACACTGAAGCTTTCTTT; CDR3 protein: CASSRGGQGPNTEAFF
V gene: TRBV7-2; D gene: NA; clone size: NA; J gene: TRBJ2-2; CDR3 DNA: TGTGCCAGCAGCTCCCGGTACCCACCGAACACCGGGGAGCTGTTTTTT; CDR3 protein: CASSSRYPPNTGELFF
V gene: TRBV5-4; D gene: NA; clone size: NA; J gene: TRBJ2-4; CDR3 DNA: TGTGCCAGCAGCATGACAGGTTCAAAAAACATTCAGTACTTC; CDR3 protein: CASSMTGSKNIQYF
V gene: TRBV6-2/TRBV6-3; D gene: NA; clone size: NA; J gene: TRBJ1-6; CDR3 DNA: TGTGCCAGCAGCCGACCTAGTTCACCCCTCCACTTT; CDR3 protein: CASSRPSSPLHF
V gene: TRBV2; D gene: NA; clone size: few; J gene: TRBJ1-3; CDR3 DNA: TGTGCCAGCAGTGAACGGGAACGGCAGGCGGGAAACACCATATATTTT; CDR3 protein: CASSERERQAGNTIYF
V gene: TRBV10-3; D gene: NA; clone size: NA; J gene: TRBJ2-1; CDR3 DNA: TGTGCCACCCAGGGGTTGTACAATGAGCAGTTCTTC; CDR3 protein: CATQGLYNEQFF
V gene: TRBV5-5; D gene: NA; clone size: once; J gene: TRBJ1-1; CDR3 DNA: TGTGCCAGCAGCGCCGCCCCGGGGCAGGGAGGCTATGAAGCTTTCTTT; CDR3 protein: CASSAAPGQGGYEAFF
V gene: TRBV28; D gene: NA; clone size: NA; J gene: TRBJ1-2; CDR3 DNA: TGTGCCAGCAGTTTAATGGGAGGGGACGGAACCTATGGCTACACCTTC; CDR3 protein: CASSLMGGDGTYGYTF
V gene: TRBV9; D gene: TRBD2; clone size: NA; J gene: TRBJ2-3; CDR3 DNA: TGTGCCAGCAGCGTAGTTGGCGGGGGGCAGCCAGATACGCAGTATTTT; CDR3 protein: CASSVVGGGQPDTQYF
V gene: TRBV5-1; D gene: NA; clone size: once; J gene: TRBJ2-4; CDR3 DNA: TGCGCCAGCAGCCTCTCGGGCGGGGTACCTCTATCCTCAAACATTCAGTACTTC; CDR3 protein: CASSLSGGVPLSSNIQYF
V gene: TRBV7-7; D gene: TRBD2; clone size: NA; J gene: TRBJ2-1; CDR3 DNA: TGTGCTATTCCTAGCGGTGAGATCTACAATGAGCAGTTCTTC; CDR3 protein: CAIPSGEIYNEQFF
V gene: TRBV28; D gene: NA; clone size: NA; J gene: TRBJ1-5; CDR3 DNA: TGTGCCAGCAGTTTCGGCAGGAATCAGCCCCAGCATTTT; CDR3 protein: CASSFGRNQPQHF
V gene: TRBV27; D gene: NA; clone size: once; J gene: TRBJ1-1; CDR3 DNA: TGTGCCAGCAGTTTGAGTGTGAACACTGAAGCTTTCTTT; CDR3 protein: CASSLSVNTEAFF
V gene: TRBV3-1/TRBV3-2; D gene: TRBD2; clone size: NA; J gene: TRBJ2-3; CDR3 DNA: TGTGCCAGCAGCTATAGCGGGGGGACGGGTACAGATACGCAGTATTTT; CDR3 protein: CASSYSGGTGTDTQYF
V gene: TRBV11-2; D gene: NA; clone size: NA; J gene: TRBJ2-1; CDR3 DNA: TGTGCCAGCAGCTTCCTCAGGGTTCCCTACAATGAGCAGTTCTTC; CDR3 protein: CASSFLRVPYNEQFF
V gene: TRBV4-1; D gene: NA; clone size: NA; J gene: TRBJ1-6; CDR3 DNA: TGCGCCAGCAGCCAAGAGGGAGGCACGGGGAATTCACCCCTCCACTTT; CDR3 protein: CASSQEGGTGNSPLHF
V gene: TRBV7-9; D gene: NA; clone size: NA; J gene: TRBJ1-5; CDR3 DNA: TGTGCCAGCAGCTTATCATCAGATCATCAGCCCCAGCATTTT; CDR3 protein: CASSLSSDHQPQHF
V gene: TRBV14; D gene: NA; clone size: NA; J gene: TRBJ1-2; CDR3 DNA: TGTGCCAGCAGCTCGACAGTTTCCCTCTATGGCTACACCTTC; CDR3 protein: CASSSTVSLYGYTF
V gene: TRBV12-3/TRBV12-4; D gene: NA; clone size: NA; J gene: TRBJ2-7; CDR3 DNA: TGTGCCAGCAGTTTATGGGACACCTACGAGCAGTACTTC; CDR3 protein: CASSLWDTYEQYF
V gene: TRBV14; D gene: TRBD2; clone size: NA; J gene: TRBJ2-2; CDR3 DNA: TGTGCCAGCAGAGCCCCGGGGGGGAGCACCGGGGAGCTGTTTTTT; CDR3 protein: CASRAPGGSTGELFF
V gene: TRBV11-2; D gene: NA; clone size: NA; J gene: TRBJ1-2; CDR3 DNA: TGTGCCAGCAGCCTCGAGACGCGACTCTATGGCTACACCTTC; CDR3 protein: CASSLETRLYGYTF
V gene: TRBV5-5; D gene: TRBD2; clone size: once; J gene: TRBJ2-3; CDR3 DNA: TGTGCCAGCAGCCCGGGGGGATACACAGATACGCAGTATTTT; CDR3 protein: CASSPGGYTDTQYF
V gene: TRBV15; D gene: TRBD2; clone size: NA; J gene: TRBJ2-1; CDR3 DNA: TGTGCCACCAGCAGAGATCGGGGGACTAAGGGGTCCAATGAGCAGTTCTTC; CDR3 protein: CATSRDRGTKGSNEQFF
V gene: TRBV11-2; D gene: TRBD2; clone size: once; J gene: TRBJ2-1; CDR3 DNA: TGTGCCAGCAGCCGGGCGGGGGCCTACAATGAGCAGTTCTTC; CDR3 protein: CASSRAGAYNEQFF
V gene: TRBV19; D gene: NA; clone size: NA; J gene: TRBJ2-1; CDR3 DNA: TGTGCCAGTAGTCCCACAGGTTACAATGAGCAGTTCTTC; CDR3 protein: CASSPTGYNEQFF
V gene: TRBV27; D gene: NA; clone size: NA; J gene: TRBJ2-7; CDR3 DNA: TGTGCCAGCAGTCCCGCGGGGTCCTGGAGGGGTGAGCAGTACTTC; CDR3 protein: CASSPAGSWRGEQYF
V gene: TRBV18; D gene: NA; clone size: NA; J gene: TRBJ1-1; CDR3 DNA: TGTGCCAGCTCAGTCACAGGGCTGAACACTGAAGCTTTCTTT; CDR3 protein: CASSVTGLNTEAFF
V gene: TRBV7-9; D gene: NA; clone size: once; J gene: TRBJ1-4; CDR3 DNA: TGTGCCAGCAGCCAGGATCCGGTTGGGGAAAAACTGTTTTTT; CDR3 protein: CASSQDPVGEKLFF
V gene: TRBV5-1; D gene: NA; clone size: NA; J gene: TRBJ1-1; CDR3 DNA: TGCGCCAGCAGCTGGGACACCTCGAACACTGAAGCTTTCTTT; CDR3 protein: CASSWDTSNTEAFF
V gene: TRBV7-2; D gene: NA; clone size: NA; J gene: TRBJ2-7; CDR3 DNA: TGTGCCAGCAGCCTTAGGGAGGGGGGCAGGCGTTACGAGCAGTACTTC; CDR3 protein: CASSLREGGRRYEQYF